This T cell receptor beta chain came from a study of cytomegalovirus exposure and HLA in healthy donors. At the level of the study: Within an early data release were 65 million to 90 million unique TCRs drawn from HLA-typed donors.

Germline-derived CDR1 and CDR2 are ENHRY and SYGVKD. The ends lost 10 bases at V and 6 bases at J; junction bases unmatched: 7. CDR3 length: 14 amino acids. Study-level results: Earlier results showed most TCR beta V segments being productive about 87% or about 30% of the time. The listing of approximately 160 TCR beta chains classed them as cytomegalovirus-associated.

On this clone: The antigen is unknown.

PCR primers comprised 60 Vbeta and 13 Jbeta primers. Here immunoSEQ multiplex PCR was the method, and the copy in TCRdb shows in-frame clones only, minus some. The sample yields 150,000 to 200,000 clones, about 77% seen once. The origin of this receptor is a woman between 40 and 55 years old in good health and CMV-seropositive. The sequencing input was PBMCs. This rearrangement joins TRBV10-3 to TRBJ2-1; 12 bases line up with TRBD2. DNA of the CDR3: TGTGCCACTATGACTAGCGGGAGTCTCAATGAGCAGTTCTTC. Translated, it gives CATMTSGSLNEQFF.